These 28 T cell receptor beta chains share one sample of origin, sequenced in a study of memory CD8 T cells in hepatitis C reinfection. Using immunoSEQ multiplex PCR, the repertoire was profiled, and TCRdb retains in-frame clones only, with some absent. The repertoire holds tens of thousands of clones, about 90% seen once, with 0.9% to 1.1% in the top ten. Time point defined: pre-reinfection, 55 to 20 weeks before reinfection detection. No in vitro expansion preceded TCR sequencing of the sorted cells. Sequencing was carried out using naive CD8+ T cells sorted from blood. The origin of the receptors is a man younger than 35 with hepatitis C virus infection.

The V gene is TRBV5-1, the J gene TRBJ2-7; the D is unclear. This CDR3 is built from 14 residues. The V end was cut by 0 bases, the J end by 5 bases, with 12 bases between. In germline, CDR1 is SGHRS, CDR2 YFSETQ. In DNA, the CDR3 is TGCGCCAGCAGCTTGGGCCCCTTGGCGGACGAGCAGTACTTC. Its translation is CASSLGPLADEQYF.

J is TRBJ1-1 and V is TRBV9, with TRBD1 matching over 7 bases. The CDR3 contains 16 residues. The J segment lost 4 bases and the V segment lost 5 bases, leaving 14 bases of the junction unmatched. Germline V lookup: CDR1 SGDLS, CDR2 YYNGEE. CDR3 DNA sequence: TGTGCCAGCAGTTCGGTGGAGGGGGCTGAGAGCACTGAAGCTTTCTTT. It encodes CASSSVEGAESTEAFF.

CDR3 DNA: TGTGCCAGTAGTCCGTACGGGGAGAGCACTGAAGCTTTCTTT. Protein sequence: CASSPYGESTEAFF. V and J are TRBV19 and TRBJ1-1; D call uncertain. Trimming took off 5 bases at V and 4 bases at J, with 14 bases between the two ends. Germline CDR1 reads LNHDA; CDR2 reads SQIVND (reference sequence). There are 14 residues in the CDR3.

The chain has TRBV4-1 and TRBJ2-5, with 11 bases matching TRBD2. Trimming removed 6 bases from V and 1 base from J; junction bases left unmatched: 13. CDR1 and CDR2 from the germline V gene are MGHRA and YSYEKL. This CDR3 has 18 residues. The CDR3 protein is CASSLGETSGKFQETQYF. CDR3 DNA sequence: TGCGCCAGCAGTCTTGGAGAGACTAGCGGGAAATTCCAAGAGACCCAGTACTTC.

The chain links TRBV4-1 to TRBJ1-6, with 7 bases that match TRBD1. The CDR3 loop spans 14 amino acids. Germline V gene lookup returns CDR1 MGHRA and CDR2 YSYEKL. Trimming took 1 base from V and 8 from J; bases not matched to a gene: 2. This CDR3 reads CASSQATGDSPLHF. The CDR3 DNA reads as TGCGCCAGCAGCCAAGCAACAGGGGATTCACCCCTCCACTTT.

The chain is built from TRBV4-3 and TRBJ2-2, with TRBD2 matching 8 bases. CDR1 and CDR2 (germline): LGHNA, YSLEER. Losses at the gene ends were 1 base for V and 5 bases for J; bases not matched to a gene: 6. The CDR3 has 16 residues. CDR3 DNA sequence: TGCGCCAGCAGCCAAGTGGCGGGGGGTATGACCGGGGAGCTGTTTTTT. Its protein is CASSQVAGGMTGELFF.

This clone was found a few times. The chain has TRBV4-1 and TRBJ1-5, with no clear D. Deletions cut 1 base from V and 13 bases from J, with 14 bases between. The length of the CDR3 is 13 residues. Germline-derived CDR1 and CDR2 are MGHRA and YSYEKL. DNA for the CDR3: TGCGCCAGCAGCCAAGCTGCAGGTGGTCCTCAGCATTTT. This codes for CASSQAAGGPQHF.

The chain links TRBV10-1 to TRBJ2-3; TRBD2 is a possible D gene (6 bases). The CDR3 is made up of 14 amino acids. Germline V gene data show CDR1 as WNHNN and CDR2 as SYGVQD (reference sequence). The V end was cut by 3 bases, the J end by 3 bases, with 10 bases between. The CDR3 DNA sequence: TGCGCCAGCAGTGACGGGACTCCTACAGATACGCAGTATTTT. It specifies CASSDGTPTDTQYF.

The V call is TRBV30, the J call TRBJ1-6, with TRBD1 identical over 11 bases. Per germline, CDR1 GTSNPN and CDR2 SVGIG (reference sequence). The CDR3 runs 15 residues. The V and J ends lost 3 bases and 6 bases, in that order; junction bases with no gene match: 4. CDR3 sequence: CAWSLGTGGNSPLHF. For the CDR3, the DNA is TGTGCCTGGAGCCTCGGGACAGGGGGTAATTCACCCCTCCACTTT.

V usage is TRBV7-9 and J usage is TRBJ2-3; D not certain. The CDR3 extends over 13 amino acids. The ends were cut back, 6 bases at V and 4 bases at J, with 11 bases in the middle. CDR1 is SEHNR, CDR2 FQNEAQ, per germline (reference sequence). This chain's CDR3 is CASSSLVADTQYF. CDR3 DNA sequence: TGTGCCAGCAGTTCCCTAGTCGCAGATACGCAGTATTTT.

The CDR3 here is CASSSSGLAGQETQYF. CDR3 in DNA: TGTGCCAGCAGTTCCTCGGGACTAGCGGGACAAGAGACCCAGTACTTC. The rearrangement joins TRBV6-5 to TRBJ2-5, with 13 bases lining up with TRBD2. Germline V gives CDR1 MNHEY, CDR2 SVGAGI. V trimming: 4 bases; J trimming: 2 bases; junction bases outside the gene matches: 4. The CDR3 covers 16 residues.

The rearrangement uses TRBV7-9 and TRBJ2-2, with D hard to call. This CDR3 has 13 amino acids. Germline V CDR1 and CDR2: SEHNR, FQNEAQ (reference sequence). The V and J ends lost 5 bases and 7 bases respectively, with 11 bases between them. In DNA form, the CDR3 reads TGTGCCAGCAGCGCCGGTTCGCGCGGGGAGCTGTTTTTT. Amino acid sequence: CASSAGSRGELFF.

The genes are TRBV19 and TRBJ1-5; no clear D gene. In germline, CDR1 is LNHDA, CDR2 SQIVND (reference sequence). The CDR3 contains 16 residues. Trimming removed 1 base at V and 6 bases at J, with 16 bases between. In nucleotides, the CDR3 is TGTGCCAGTAGTATAGGGATTTGGGCAGGTGGTCAGCCCCAGCATTTT. This sequence encodes CASSIGIWAGGQPQHF.

This clone was counted a few times. The chain has TRBV2 and TRBJ2-7; TRBD2 aligns across 7 bases. After removal of 4 bases from V and 2 bases from J, the junction contained 5 bases not matched to a gene. The CDR3 has 14 residues. Germline loops: CDR1 SNHLY, CDR2 FYNNEI. The CDR3 spells CASSGRAGPYEQYF. CDR3 coding DNA: TGTGCCAGCAGTGGTCGAGCGGGACCCTACGAGCAGTACTTC.

The rearrangement links TRBV2 to TRBJ1-2, with 11 bases identical to TRBD1. CDR3 length: 18 amino acids. V lost 6 bases and J lost 3; bases outside the gene matches: 15. Germline-derived CDR1 and CDR2 are SNHLY and FYNNEI. CDR3 amino acids: CASSVYRDRGIVDYGYTF. CDR3 nucleotide sequence: TGTGCCAGCAGCGTTTACCGGGACAGGGGGATAGTAGACTATGGCTACACCTTC.

The chain joins TRBV5-1 to TRBJ1-6, with a tentative D call TRBD1 (5 bases). The V gene lost 1 base and the J gene lost 5 bases, with 7 bases spanning the gap. Germline V CDR1 and CDR2: SGHRS, YFSETQ. The CDR3 is made up of 14 amino acids. CDR3 protein: CASSLQGDNSPLHF. CDR3 coding DNA: TGCGCCAGCAGCTTGCAAGGGGATAATTCACCCCTCCACTTT. Complete variable domain (other parts from reference TRBV5-1 and TRBJ1-6): KAGVTQTPRYLIKTRGQQVTLSCSPISGHRSVSWYQQTPGQGLQFLFEYFSETQRNKGNFPGRFSGRQFSNSRSEMNVSTLELGDSALYLCASSLQGDNSPLHFGNGTRLTVT.

V is TRBV11-3 and J is TRBJ2-7, with 13 bases lining up with TRBD2. The CDR3 contains 16 residues. The germline gives CDR1 SGHNT, CDR2 YENEEA. Unmatched junction bases numbered 5, after V lost 4 bases and J lost 2 bases. CDR3: CASSSGLAGEPYEQYF. For the CDR3, the DNA is TGTGCCAGCAGCTCAGGACTAGCGGGAGAGCCCTACGAGCAGTACTTC.

The V and J genes are TRBV7-9 and TRBJ2-2; TRBD2 matches 8 bases. Trimming at V came to 4 bases and at J to 3 bases, leaving 13 bases not matched to a gene. This CDR3 comprises 18 residues. From germline, CDR1 is SEHNR and CDR2 FQNEAQ (reference sequence). CDR3 DNA: TGTGCCAGCAGCTCTACTGGGCGGACTAGCATGGACACCGGGGAGCTGTTTTTT. Encoded protein: CASSSTGRTSMDTGELFF.

This clone was seen a single time. The J gene is TRBJ1-2, the V gene TRBV6-1, with a possible D match to TRBD1 (5 bases). The CDR3 spans 15 residues. V lost 5 bases and J lost 5, with 18 bases in between. Germline-derived CDR1 and CDR2 are MNHNS and SASEGT. The CDR3 sequence is CASSRNGGGSYGYTF. The CDR3, as DNA: TGTGCCAGCAGTAGAAACGGGGGAGGTTCATATGGCTACACCTTC.

The V call is TRBV11-2, the J call TRBJ2-4; maybe TRBD1 (6 bases). Trimming left V 5 bases short and J 8 bases short, with 25 bases between. Looked up from germline, CDR1 is SGHAT and CDR2 is FQNNGV. The CDR3 length is 17 residues. Here the CDR3 reads CASSPPSLIQGWDIQYF. The CDR3, as DNA: TGTGCCAGCAGCCCGCCCAGCCTAATACAGGGTTGGGACATTCAGTACTTC.

The V gene is TRBV6-1, the J gene TRBJ1-2, with a tentative D call TRBD1 (5 bases). Germline assignment: CDR1 MNHNS and CDR2 SASEGT. The CDR3 has 14 amino acids. The V gene lost 5 bases and the J gene lost 7 bases, with 17 bases spanning the gap. CDR3 nucleotide sequence: TGTGCCAGCAGTCCGTCGACAGCTTCAGGTGGCTACACCTTC. Translated: CASSPSTASGGYTF.

The rearrangement joins TRBV19 to TRBJ2-7; D is possibly TRBD2 (6 bases). This CDR3 region has 14 residues. V lost 2 bases and J 2 bases, leaving 10 bases between the germline ends. Germline-derived CDR1 and CDR2 are LNHDA and SQIVND (reference sequence). In nucleotides, the CDR3 is TGTGCCAGTAGTATATCGTCGGGAGCCTACGAGCAGTACTTC. Protein sequence: CASSISSGAYEQYF.

The chain links TRBV7-9 to TRBJ1-2; tentative D call: TRBD1 (6 bases). CDR1 is SEHNR and CDR2 is FQNEAQ in the germline V gene (reference sequence). The CDR3 loop spans 15 amino acids. Trimming took off 5 bases at V and 6 bases at J, with 19 bases between the two ends. CDR3: CASSPDSVQRDGYTF. For the CDR3, the DNA is TGTGCCAGCAGCCCGGACAGTGTTCAGAGGGATGGCTACACCTTC.

V and J are TRBV9 and TRBJ2-1; TRBD2 agrees at 7 bases. This CDR3 spans 16 amino acids. With 0 bases clipped from V and 2 bases from J, the junction kept 5 bases outside the gene matches. The germline V gene encodes CDR1 SGDLS and CDR2 YYNGEE. This chain's CDR3 is CASSVVPSGTYNEQFF. The DNA for the CDR3 is TGTGCCAGCAGCGTAGTTCCCAGCGGGACCTACAATGAGCAGTTCTTC.

This chain links TRBV7-9 with TRBJ1-1; D is undetermined. Trimming cost V 5 bases and J 0 bases, with 16 bases left between them. Germline V CDR1 and CDR2: SEHNR, FQNEAQ (reference sequence). The CDR3 loop spans 16 amino acids. CDR3 in DNA: TGTGCCAGCAGCCCTCACCCCGCTAGCCTGAACACTGAAGCTTTCTTT. This sequence encodes CASSPHPASLNTEAFF.

This chain connects TRBV1 to TRBJ2-1; TRBD2 is the table's D call, not checked against the DNA. TRBV1 is a recognized pseudogene. The CDR3 totals 15 residues. The DNA of the CDR3 is TGCACCAGCAGCCAAGATTTCCGTGAGGGCAATGAGCAGTTCTTC. Its translation: CTSSQDFREGNEQFF.

This clone turned up a few times. The chain links TRBV5-1 to TRBJ1-3, with unresolved D. The germline gives CDR1 SGHRS, CDR2 YFSETQ. The germline V and J ends were trimmed by 0 bases and 0 bases, with 10 bases remaining between them. The CDR3 runs to 16 residues. This CDR3 reads CASSLGLQISGNTIYF. CDR3 DNA sequence: TGCGCCAGCAGCTTGGGCCTGCAGATCTCTGGAAACACCATATATTTT.

This clone was detected once. The chain links TRBV27 to TRBJ1-2; D unresolved. CDR1 MNHEY and CDR2 SMNVEV come from the germline V gene (reference sequence). Trimming shortened V by 2 bases and J by 6 bases, and 10 bases separated the two germline ends. This CDR3 contains 13 residues. The CDR3 sequence: CASSLNQVDGYTF. The CDR3 nucleotides read TGTGCCAGCAGTTTAAATCAGGTTGATGGCTACACCTTC.